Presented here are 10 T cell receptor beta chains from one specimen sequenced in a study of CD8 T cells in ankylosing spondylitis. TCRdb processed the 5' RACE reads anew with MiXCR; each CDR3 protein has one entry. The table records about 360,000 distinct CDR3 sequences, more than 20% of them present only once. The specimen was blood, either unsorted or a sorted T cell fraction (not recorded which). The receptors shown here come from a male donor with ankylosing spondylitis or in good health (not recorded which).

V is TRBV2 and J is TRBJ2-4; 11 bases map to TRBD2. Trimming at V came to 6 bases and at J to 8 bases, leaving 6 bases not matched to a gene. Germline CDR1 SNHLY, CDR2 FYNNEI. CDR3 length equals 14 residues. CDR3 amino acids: CASRGLTSGDIQYF. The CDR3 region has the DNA TGTGCCAGCAGAGGGCTGACTAGCGGGGACATTCAGTACTTC. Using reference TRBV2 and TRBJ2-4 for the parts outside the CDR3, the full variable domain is EPEVTQTPSHQVTQMGQEVILRCVPISNHLYFYWYRQILGQKVEFLVSFYNNEISEKSEIFDDQFSVERPDGSNFTLKIRSTKLEDSAMYFCASRGLTSGDIQYFGAGTRLSVL.

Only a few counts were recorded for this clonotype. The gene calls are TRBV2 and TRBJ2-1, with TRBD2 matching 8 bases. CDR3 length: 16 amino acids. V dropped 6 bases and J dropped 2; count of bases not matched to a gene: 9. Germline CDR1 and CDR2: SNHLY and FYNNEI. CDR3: CASRERGITPYNEQFF. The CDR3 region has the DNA TGTGCCAGCAGAGAGCGGGGGATCACCCCCTACAATGAGCAGTTCTTC.

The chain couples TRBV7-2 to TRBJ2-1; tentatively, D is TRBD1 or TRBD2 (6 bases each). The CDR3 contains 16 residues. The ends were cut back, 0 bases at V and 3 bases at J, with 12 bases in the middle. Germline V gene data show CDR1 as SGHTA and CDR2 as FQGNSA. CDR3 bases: TGTGCCAGCAGCTTAGCAGGGGGGCCGTTCTACAATGAGCAGTTCTTC. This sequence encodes CASSLAGGPFYNEQFF.

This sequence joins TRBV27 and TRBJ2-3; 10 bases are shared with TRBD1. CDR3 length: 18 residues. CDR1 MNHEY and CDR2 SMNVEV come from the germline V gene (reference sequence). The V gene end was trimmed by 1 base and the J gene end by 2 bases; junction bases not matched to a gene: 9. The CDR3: CASSLFPSGQGHTDTQYF. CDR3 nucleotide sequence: TGTGCCAGCAGTTTATTTCCTTCGGGACAGGGGCACACAGATACGCAGTATTTT.

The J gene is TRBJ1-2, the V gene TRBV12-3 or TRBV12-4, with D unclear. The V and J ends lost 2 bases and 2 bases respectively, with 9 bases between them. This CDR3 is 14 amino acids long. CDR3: CASSLPGGNYGYTF. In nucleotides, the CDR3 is TGTGCCAGCAGTTTACCGGGAGGGAACTATGGCTACACCTTC.

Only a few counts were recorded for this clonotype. The CDR3, as DNA: TGTGCCAGCAGCCCACGGGGTGGGGGGTCCGGCTACACCTTC. This codes for CASSPRGGGSGYTF. The rearrangement uses TRBV5-8 and TRBJ1-2, with D perhaps matching TRBD1 (5 bases). The germline CDR1 and CDR2 sequences are SGHTS and YDEGEE. V dropped 4 bases and J dropped 8 bases, with 18 bases sitting between them. The CDR3 spans 14 residues.

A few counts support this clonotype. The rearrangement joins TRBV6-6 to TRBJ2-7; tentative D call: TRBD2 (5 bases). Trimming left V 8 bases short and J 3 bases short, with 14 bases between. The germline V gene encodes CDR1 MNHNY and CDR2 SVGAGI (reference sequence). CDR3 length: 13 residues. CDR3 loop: CASASGLYYEQYF. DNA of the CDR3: TGTGCCAGCGCCTCTGGACTGTACTACGAGCAGTACTTC.

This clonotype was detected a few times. The CDR3 sequence: CASSIRGTGMNTEAFF. The CDR3 DNA reads TGCGCCAGCAGCATACGCGGGACAGGTATGAACACTGAAGCTTTCTTT. The V and J genes are TRBV4-1 and TRBJ1-1; 8 bases align to TRBD1. Germline-derived CDR1 and CDR2 are MGHRA and YSYEKL. The CDR3 totals 16 residues. V was pared by 5 bases and J by 0 bases, with 8 bases of the junction left unmatched.

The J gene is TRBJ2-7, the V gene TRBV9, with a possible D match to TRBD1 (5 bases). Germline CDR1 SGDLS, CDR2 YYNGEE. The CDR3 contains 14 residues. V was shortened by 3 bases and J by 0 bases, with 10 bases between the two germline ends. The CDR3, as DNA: TGTGCCAGCAGCGATGACAGAAGCTCCTACGAGCAGTACTTC. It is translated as CASSDDRSSYEQYF.

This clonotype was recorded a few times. The CDR3 coding sequence is TGTGCCAGCAGCCCAGGACTAGCGGACTACACAGATACGCAGTATTTT. As protein: CASSPGLADYTDTQYF. This chain connects TRBV7-8 to TRBJ2-3, with TRBD2 matching 10 bases. The CDR3 consists of 16 residues. Germline values: CDR1 SGHVS, CDR2 FQNEAQ. Losses at the gene ends were 5 bases for V and 2 bases for J; bases not matched to a gene: 7.